This T cell receptor (beta chain) was obtained from a study of T cells in Graves' hyperthyroidism and ophthalmopathy (dated by TCRdb to about 2019). As for the study more broadly: Peripheral blood was collected at initial diagnosis, before any treatment. To identify TCR V-J signatures that set the groups apart, the researchers used a discovery cohort of 100 patients, made up of under 50 with Graves' ophthalmopathy and 55 to 65 with stable Graves' hyperthyroidism. Prospective prediction of ophthalmopathy was tested in an independent validation cohort of fewer than 20 hyperthyroidism patients and 17 patients who later progressed to ophthalmopathy. The approximately 100 discovery patients were randomly divided into training and test sets at a 7:3 ratio. Thyroid tissue and blood T-cell repertoires from several Graves' hyperthyroidism patients were also compared in the study. Following sampling, methimazole starting at 30 mg daily was given to hyperthyroidism patients, and high-dose intravenous methylprednisolone was given to ophthalmopathy patients. According to the paper, TCR Vbeta CDR3 sequencing was carried out on 135 peripheral blood samples, which came from approximately 41 ophthalmopathy, around 74 hyperthyroidism and about 17 progressor patients.

Points the paper makes about the study in general: Sample size was not statistically predetermined, and investigators were not blinded to group allocation. Ophthalmopathy was separated from stable hyperthyroidism by a 13 V-J signature model, with over 85% sensitivity and roughly 84% specificity obtained in cross-validation and 80%/75% obtained in testing. During validation, the model predicted progression to ophthalmopathy a median of around six months ahead of onset, with approximately 70% sensitivity and around 72% specificity. Most expanded thyroid clonotypes (frequency above 0.001) were also detected in blood, a finding suggesting that blood repertoires may reflect thyroid immune responses.

The TCR beta CDR3 regions were amplified from RNA transcripts. For the first round of RT-PCR on the TCR CDR3, the HTBI primer set was used together with the Qiagen OneStep RT-PCR kit. The libraries were constructed in a second round of multiplex PCR and then size-selected and purified. Paired-end sequencing of the libraries was performed with 100 bp reads on an Illumina HiSeq2000. The paper's data handling went like this. SOAPnuke was used to process the raw data, throwing out any read that contained adapters or uncalled bases, had a mean Phred below 15, or lacked an exact constant-primer or identifier match. COPE v1.2.5 was used to merge high-quality paired reads, and clonotypes were defined as unique nucleotide sequences. Clonotypes were aligned to IMGT TRBV, TRBD and TRBJ reference segments using MiTCR v1.1. Analysis was restricted to V-J combinations with a frequency above 0.0001, which covered roughly 99% of repertoires. A TCS score was defined as the ratio between F50 (clonal expansion) and ExV (chaos), using BLOSUM62-based TCRdist between CDR3 peptides within each V-J. Welch's t-statistics and random forest reduced fewer than 550 V-J features to about 12, which were used in a naive Bayes classifier (R e1071). TCRdb ran its own pipeline on the public reads, namely fastp trimming at Q25 and MiXCR clone calling, and kept in-frame beta chains. CDR3 protein sequences are deduplicated, and each keeps its most common genes and DNA. These V and J calls rely on TCRdb rather than the paper's analysis. Across this sample there are under 350,000 distinct CDR3 sequences, with about an eighth seen only once. The top ten constitute 7% to 8.5% of the sample.

Hyperthyroidism patients were newly diagnosed, with disease duration under 2 months, and aged 18 to 65 years. Patients with uncontrolled infections, other autoimmune diseases, pregnancy or lactation were excluded. Diagnoses were based on clinical symptoms, serum thyroxine and TRAb, thyroid ultrasound and orbital computed tomography. Blood from progressor patients was drawn when they were first diagnosed with hyperthyroidism, before any ophthalmopathy symptoms appeared. PBMCs were separated from under 12 ml of fresh peripheral blood using Ficoll-Paque density gradient centrifugation. Progressor patients were initially diagnosed with Graves' hyperthyroidism and developed ophthalmopathy during follow-up. Total RNA was extracted using Trizol reagent, and RNA quality was assessed on an Agilent 2100 Bioanalyzer. At least ten counts were recorded for this clonotype. Its antigen is unknown. It has no much larger one-base neighbor in the sample; base qualities were not kept.

V is reduced by 5 bases and J by 5 bases, leaving a spacing of 12 bases between them. From the cysteine up to the phenylalanine, the CDR3 has a length of 14 residues. The CDR3 DNA has 42 bases and is translated from base 1. The sequence came from a woman aged 25 to 45 with Graves' hyperthyroidism that later progressed to Graves' ophthalmopathy. The sequencing sample was made of blood. Recombination connected TRBV12-3 or TRBV12-4 to TRBJ2-2; TRBD1 could be the D gene, as 6 bases match. The CDR3 loop reads CASSPRQATGELFF. The nucleotides are TGTGCCAGCAGTCCACGACAGGCGACCGGGGAGCTGTTTTTT.